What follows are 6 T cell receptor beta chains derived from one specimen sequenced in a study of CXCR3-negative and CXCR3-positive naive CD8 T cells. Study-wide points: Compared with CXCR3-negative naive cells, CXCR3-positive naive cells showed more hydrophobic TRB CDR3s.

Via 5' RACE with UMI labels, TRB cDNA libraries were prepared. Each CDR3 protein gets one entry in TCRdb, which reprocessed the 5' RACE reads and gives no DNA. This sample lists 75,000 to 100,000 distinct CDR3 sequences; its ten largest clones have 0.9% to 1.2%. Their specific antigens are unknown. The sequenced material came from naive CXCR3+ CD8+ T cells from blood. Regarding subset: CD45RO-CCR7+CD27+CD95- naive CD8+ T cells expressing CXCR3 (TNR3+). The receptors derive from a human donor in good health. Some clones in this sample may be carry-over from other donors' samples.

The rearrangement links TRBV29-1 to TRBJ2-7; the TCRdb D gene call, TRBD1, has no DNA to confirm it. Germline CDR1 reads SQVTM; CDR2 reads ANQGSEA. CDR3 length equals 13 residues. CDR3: CSVDNGTGYEQYF.

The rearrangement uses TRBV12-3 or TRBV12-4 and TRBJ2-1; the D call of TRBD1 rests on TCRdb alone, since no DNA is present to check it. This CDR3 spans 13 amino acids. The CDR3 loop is CASRTPAGDEQFF.

The CDR3 spells CSVEPIQGPNSPSEQFF. The chain combines TRBV29-1 with TRBJ2-1; TCRdb returns TRBD2, unconfirmable since there is no DNA. Germline values: CDR1 SQVTM, CDR2 ANQGSEA. CDR3 length: 17 residues.

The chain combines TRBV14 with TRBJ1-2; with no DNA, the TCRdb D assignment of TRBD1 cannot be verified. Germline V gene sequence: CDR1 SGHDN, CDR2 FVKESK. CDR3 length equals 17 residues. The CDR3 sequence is CASSKGDWTGGIYGYTF.

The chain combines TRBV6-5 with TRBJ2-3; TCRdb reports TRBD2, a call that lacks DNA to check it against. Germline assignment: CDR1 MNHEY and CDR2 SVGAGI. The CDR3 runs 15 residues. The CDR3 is CASSYMGRSTDTQYF.

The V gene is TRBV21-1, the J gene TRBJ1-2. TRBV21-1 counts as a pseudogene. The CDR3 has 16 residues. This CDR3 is CASSKCSQGGSYGYTF.